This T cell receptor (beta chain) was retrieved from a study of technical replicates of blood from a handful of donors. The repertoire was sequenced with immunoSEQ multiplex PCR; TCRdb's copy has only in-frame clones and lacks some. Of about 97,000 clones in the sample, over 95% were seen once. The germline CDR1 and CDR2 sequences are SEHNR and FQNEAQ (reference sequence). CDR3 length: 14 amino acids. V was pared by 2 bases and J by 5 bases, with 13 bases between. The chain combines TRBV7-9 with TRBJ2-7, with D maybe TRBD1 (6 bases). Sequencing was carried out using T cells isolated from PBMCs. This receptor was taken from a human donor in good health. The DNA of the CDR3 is TGTGCCAGCAGCTTAAATCAGGGGCGCCACGAGCAGTACTTC. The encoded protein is CASSLNQGRHEQYF.